This entry is about one T cell receptor (beta chain). The V gene lost 4 bases and the J gene lost 2 bases, with 15 bases spanning the gap. Looked up from germline, CDR1 is ENHRY and CDR2 is SYGVKD. CDR3 length equals 15 residues. The sample originates from a study of blood T cell repertoires in COVID-19. Overall study: The United States, Italy and Spain were the sources of the acute and convalescent COVID-19 samples. PBMCs, B-cell-depleted T cells, or T cells were the source of the cDNA or gDNA that made up the material.

Original data processing: Counts of nucleated cells, estimated from reference gene primer amplification, were obtained. Produced via immunoSEQ multiplex PCR; TCRdb's table is partial and in-frame only. The DNA was the basis for D and trimming; V, J and clone size are from that table. The sample yields about 200,000 clones, approximately 79% seen once. Sequenced sample: peripheral blood. The rearrangement links TRBV10-3 to TRBJ2-7, with D perhaps matching TRBD1 (5 bases). This receptor was obtained from a human donor in a cohort sampled during active COVID-19. The CDR3 protein is CAISGGSRDPYEQYF. CDR3 in DNA: TGTGCCATCAGTGGGGGCTCGAGAGATCCCTACGAGCAGTACTTC.